This T cell receptor beta chain appears in the sequencing data of a study of cytomegalovirus exposure and HLA in healthy donors. Study observations and caveats: Later analysis identified a missense DCLRE1C variant that was linked to TCR beta V- and J-gene trimming.

This PCR relied on a set of 60 Vbeta primers and 13 Jbeta primers. Generated by immunoSEQ multiplex PCR, the TCRdb table keeps only in-frame clones and is missing some. This listing includes 100,000 to 150,000 clones. The J segment lost 5 bases and the V segment lost 1 base, leaving 5 bases of the junction unmatched. The CDR3 runs to 16 residues. Germline CDR1 SGHTA, CDR2 FQGTGA. Remarks on this clone: The antigen is not known.

The sample taken for sequencing was PBMCs. This sequence was found in a man aged 40-49 years in good health and CMV-seronegative. V gene TRBV7-3 combines with J gene TRBJ2-7; 13 bases line up with TRBD2. The CDR3 spells CASSLKGLAGANEQYF. DNA for the CDR3: TGTGCCAGCAGCTTAAAAGGACTAGCGGGAGCCAACGAGCAGTACTTC.